The clone carrying this TCR beta chain was seen more than once but under ten times. Its target is unknown. These data come from a study of blood T cells in healthy people across ages. On the study more broadly: The template switching approach captured approximately one barcoded beta molecule for every two T cells. Points from the study as a whole: Unsorted PBMCs prevented conclusive naive versus antigen-experienced comparison. Unknown CMV status may confound age-related changes in expanded clones.

Each individual donor underwent a draw of approximately 9.6 milliliters of peripheral blood. This CDR3 comprises 13 residues. The germline V and J ends were trimmed by 7 bases and 3 bases, with 11 bases remaining between them. Germline assignment: CDR1 MNHEY and CDR2 SVGEGT. A second about 6 to 11 cycle PCR used barcoded and J-beta primers. TCRdb reprocessed the 5' RACE reads with MiXCR, giving one entry per CDR3 protein. Among hundreds of thousands of distinct CDR3 sequences listed, about 42% were seen once. Sequences were obtained from blood. This sequence originates from a woman aged 55 to 70 in good health. The chain joins TRBV6-2 or TRBV6-3 to TRBJ2-3; no clear D gene. The CDR3 DNA sequence: TGTGCCAGCACCAACCTAGTGACAGATACGCAGTATTTT. It codes for CASTNLVTDTQYF.